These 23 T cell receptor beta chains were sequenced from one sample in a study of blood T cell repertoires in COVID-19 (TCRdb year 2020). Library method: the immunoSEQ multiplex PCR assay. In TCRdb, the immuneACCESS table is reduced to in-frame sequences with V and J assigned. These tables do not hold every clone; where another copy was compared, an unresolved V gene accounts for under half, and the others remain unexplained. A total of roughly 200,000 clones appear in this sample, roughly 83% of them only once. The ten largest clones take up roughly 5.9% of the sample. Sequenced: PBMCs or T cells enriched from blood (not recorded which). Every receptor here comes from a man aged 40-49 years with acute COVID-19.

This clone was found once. CDR3 nucleotide sequence: TGTGCCAGCAGCATCTCACAGGGGGACGGCACCGGGGAGCTGTTTTTT. Translated: CASSISQGDGTGELFF. The J gene is TRBJ2-2, the V gene TRBV9, with 8 bases that match TRBD1. CDR3 length: 16 amino acids. Per the germline V gene, CDR1 is SGDLS and CDR2 is YYNGEE. The trim removed 4 bases at V and 4 bases at J, leaving 9 bases unmatched.

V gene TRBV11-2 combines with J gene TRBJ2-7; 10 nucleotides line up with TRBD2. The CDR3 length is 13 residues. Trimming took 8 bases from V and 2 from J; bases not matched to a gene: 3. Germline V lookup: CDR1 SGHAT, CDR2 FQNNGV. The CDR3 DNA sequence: TGTGCCAGCGGAGGACTAGCGGCCTACGAGCAGTACTTC. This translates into CASGGLAAYEQYF.

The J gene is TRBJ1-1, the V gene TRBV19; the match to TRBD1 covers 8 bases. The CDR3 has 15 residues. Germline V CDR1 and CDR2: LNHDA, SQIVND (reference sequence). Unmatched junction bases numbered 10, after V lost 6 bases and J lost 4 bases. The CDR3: CASRPTGAVGTEAFF. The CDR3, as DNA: TGTGCCAGTAGGCCGACAGGGGCTGTTGGCACTGAAGCTTTCTTT.

Here the CDR3 reads CASSLGWDRNGYTF. The CDR3 nucleotides read TGTGCCAGTTCCCTCGGGTGGGACAGAAATGGCTACACCTTC. V is TRBV27 and J is TRBJ1-2; TRBD1 agrees at 7 bases. Germline V gene lookup returns CDR1 MNHEY and CDR2 SMNVEV (reference sequence). V was clipped by 9 bases and J by 6 bases; unmatched bases: 13. The CDR3 extends over 14 amino acids.

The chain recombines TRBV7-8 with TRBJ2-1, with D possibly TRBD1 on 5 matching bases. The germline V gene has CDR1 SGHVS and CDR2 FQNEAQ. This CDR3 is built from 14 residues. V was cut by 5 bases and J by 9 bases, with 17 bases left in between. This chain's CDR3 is CASSADRGSGEQFF. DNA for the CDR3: TGTGCCAGCAGCGCGGATAGGGGCAGTGGTGAGCAGTTCTTC.

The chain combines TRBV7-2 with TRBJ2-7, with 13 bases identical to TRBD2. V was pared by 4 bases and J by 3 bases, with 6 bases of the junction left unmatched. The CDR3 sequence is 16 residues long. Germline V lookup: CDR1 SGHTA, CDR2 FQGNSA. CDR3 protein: CASSWGLAGRNYEQYF. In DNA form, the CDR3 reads TGTGCCAGCAGCTGGGGACTAGCGGGACGAAACTACGAGCAGTACTTC.

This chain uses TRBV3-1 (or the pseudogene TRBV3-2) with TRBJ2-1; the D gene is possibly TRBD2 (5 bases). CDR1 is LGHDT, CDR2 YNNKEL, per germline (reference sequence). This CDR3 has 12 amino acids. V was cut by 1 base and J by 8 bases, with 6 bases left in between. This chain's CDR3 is CASSQVGDEQFF. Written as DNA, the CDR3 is TGTGCCAGCAGCCAAGTGGGAGATGAGCAGTTCTTC.

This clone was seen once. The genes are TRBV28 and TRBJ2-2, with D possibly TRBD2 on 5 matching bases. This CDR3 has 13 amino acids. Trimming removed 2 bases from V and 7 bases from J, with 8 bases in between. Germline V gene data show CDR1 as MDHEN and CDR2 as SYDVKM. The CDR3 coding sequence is TGTGCCAGCAGTTTAATTAGCGTCGGGGAGCTGTTTTTT. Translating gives CASSLISVGELFF.

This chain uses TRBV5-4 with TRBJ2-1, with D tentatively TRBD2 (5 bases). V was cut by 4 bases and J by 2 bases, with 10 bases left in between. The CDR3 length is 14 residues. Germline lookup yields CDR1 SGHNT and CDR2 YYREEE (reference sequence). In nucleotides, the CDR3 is TGTGCCAGCAGCCTCATCGGGACCTACAATGAGCAGTTCTTC. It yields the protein CASSLIGTYNEQFF.

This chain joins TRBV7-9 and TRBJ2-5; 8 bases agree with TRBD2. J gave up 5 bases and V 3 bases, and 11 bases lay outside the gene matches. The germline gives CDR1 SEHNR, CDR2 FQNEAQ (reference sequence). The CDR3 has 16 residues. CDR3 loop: CASSLPTSEEGETQYF. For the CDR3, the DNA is TGTGCCAGCAGCTTGCCGACTAGCGAAGAGGGGGAGACCCAGTACTTC.

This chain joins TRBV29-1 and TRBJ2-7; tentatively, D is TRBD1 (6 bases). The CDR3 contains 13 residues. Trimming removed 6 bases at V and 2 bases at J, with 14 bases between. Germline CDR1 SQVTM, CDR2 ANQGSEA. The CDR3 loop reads CSVDSRGTYEQYF. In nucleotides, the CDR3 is TGCAGCGTAGACTCCAGGGGAACCTACGAGCAGTACTTC.

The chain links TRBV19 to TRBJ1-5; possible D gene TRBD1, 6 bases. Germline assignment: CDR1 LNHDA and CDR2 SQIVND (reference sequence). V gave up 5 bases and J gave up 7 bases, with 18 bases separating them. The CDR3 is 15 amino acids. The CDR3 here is CASSRNRVGEQPQHF. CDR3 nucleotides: TGTGCCAGTAGTCGGAACAGGGTGGGTGAACAGCCCCAGCATTTT.

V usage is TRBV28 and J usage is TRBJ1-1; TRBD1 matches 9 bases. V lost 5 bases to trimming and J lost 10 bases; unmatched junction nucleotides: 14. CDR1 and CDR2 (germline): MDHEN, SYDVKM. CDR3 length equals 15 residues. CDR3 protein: CASSPLTGTGLGAFF. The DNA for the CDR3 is TGTGCCAGCAGTCCGCTAACGGGGACAGGGCTCGGAGCTTTCTTT.

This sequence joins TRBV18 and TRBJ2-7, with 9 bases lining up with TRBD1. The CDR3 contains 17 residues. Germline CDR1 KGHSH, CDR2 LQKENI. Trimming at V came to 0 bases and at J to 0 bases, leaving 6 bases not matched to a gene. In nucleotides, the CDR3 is TGTGCCAGCTCACCACCGAGGACAGGGGTGAGCTCCTACGAGCAGTACTTC. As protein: CASSPPRTGVSSYEQYF.

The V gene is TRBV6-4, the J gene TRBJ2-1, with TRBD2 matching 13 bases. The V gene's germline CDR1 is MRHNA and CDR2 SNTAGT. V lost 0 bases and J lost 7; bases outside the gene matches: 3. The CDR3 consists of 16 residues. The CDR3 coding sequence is TGTGCCAGCAGTGACTCTCGGACTAGCGGGAGAAATGAGCAGTTCTTC. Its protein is CASSDSRTSGRNEQFF.

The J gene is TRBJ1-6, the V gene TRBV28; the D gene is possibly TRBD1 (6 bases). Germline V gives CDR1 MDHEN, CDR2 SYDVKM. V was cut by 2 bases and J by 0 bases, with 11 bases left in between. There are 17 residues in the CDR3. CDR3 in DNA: TGTGCCAGCAGTTTACCGCCCAGGGGCTCCTATAATTCACCCCTCCACTTT. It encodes CASSLPPRGSYNSPLHF.

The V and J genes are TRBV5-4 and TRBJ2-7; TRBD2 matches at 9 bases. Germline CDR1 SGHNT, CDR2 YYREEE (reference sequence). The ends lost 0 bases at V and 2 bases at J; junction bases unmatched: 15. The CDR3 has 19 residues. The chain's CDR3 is CASSLGSPLAGSPPYEQYF. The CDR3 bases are TGTGCCAGCAGCTTGGGATCCCCGCTAGCGGGATCACCCCCCTACGAGCAGTACTTC.

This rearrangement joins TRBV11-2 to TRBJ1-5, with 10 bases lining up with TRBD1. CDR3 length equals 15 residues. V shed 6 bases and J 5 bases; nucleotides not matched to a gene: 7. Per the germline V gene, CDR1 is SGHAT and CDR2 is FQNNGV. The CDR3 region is CASSRSGTGDQPQHF. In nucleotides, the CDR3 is TGTGCCAGCAGTCGATCAGGGACAGGGGATCAGCCCCAGCATTTT.

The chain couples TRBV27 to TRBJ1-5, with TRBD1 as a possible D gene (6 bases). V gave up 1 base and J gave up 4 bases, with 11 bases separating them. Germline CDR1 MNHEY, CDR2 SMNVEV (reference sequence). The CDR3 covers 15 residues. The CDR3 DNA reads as TGTGCCAGCAGTTTATATAACAGGGTGAATCAGCCCCAGCATTTT. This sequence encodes CASSLYNRVNQPQHF.

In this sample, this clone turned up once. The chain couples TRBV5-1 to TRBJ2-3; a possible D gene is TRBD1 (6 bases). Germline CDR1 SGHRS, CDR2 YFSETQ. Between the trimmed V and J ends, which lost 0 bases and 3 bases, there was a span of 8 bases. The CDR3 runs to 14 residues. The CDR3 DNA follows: TGCGCCAGCAGCTTGGAGCAGGGGACAGATACGCAGTATTTT. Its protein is CASSLEQGTDTQYF.

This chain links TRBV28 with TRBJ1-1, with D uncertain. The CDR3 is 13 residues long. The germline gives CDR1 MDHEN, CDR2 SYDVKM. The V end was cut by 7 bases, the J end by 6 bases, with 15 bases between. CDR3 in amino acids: CASTQGRVPEAFF. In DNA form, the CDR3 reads TGTGCCAGCACCCAAGGGAGGGTCCCTGAAGCTTTCTTT.

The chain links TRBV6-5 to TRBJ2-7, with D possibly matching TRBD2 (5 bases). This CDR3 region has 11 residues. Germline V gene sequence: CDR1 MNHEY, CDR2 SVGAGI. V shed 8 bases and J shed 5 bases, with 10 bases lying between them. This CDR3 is CASRRLHEQYF. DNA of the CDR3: TGTGCCAGCCGGAGGCTCCACGAGCAGTACTTC.

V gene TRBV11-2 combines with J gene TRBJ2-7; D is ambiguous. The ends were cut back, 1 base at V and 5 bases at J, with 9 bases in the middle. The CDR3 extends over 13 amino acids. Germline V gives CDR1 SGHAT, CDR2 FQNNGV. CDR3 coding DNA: TGTGCCAGCAGCTTAGTACAGTCCGACGAGCAGTACTTC. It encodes CASSLVQSDEQYF.